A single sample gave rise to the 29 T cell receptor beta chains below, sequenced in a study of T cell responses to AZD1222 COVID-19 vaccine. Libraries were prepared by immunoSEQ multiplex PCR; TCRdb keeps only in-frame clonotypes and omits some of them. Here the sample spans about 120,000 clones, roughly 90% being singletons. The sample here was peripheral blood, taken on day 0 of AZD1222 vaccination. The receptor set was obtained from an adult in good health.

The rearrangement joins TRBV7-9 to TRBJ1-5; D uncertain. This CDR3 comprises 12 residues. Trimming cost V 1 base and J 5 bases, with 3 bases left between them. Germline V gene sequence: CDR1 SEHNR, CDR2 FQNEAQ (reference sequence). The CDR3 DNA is TGTGCCAGCAGCTTAGGGTATCAGCCCCAGCATTTT. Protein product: CASSLGYQPQHF.

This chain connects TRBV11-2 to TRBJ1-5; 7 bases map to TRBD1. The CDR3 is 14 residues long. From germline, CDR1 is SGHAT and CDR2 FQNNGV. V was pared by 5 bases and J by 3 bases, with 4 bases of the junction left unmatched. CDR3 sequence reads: CASSRTGHNQPQHF. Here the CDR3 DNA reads TGTGCCAGCAGCCGGACAGGACACAATCAGCCCCAGCATTTT.

CDR3 in amino acids: CAWTLGTEAFF. The CDR3 nucleotides read TGTGCCTGGACTTTGGGCACTGAAGCTTTCTTT. The V gene is TRBV30, the J gene TRBJ1-1, with unresolved D. Between the trimmed V and J ends, which lost 4 bases and 4 bases, there was a span of 7 bases. The germline V gene has CDR1 GTSNPN and CDR2 SVGIG (reference sequence). CDR3 length: 11 residues.

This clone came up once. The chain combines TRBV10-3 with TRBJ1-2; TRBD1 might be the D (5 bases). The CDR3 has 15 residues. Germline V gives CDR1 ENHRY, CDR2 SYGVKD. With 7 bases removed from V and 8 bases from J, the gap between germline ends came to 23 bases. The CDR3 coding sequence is TGTGCCATCAACAACCCTAAAGGGGAATTTGGGGGCTACACCTTC. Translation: CAINNPKGEFGGYTF.

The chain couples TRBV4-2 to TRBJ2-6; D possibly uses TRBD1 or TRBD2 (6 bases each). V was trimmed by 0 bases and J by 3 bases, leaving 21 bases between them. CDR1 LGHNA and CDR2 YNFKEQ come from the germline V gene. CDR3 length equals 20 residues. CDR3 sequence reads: CASSQDGGQGTLGGANVLTF. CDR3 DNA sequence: TGTGCCAGCAGCCAAGACGGGGGACAAGGGACCCTGGGTGGGGCCAACGTCCTGACTTTC.

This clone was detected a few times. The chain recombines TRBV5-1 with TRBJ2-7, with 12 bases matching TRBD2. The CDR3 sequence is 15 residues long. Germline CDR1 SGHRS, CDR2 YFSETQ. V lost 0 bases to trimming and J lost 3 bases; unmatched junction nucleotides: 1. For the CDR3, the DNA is TGCGCCAGCAGCTTGGGACTAGCGGGGGTCTACGAGCAGTACTTC. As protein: CASSLGLAGVYEQYF.

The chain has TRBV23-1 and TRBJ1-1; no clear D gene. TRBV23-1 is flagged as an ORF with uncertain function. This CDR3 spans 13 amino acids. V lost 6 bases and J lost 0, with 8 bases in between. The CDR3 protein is CASSSRMNTEAFF. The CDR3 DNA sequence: TGCGCCAGCAGCTCACGCATGAACACTGAAGCTTTCTTT.

The CDR3 sequence: CTSSQEGARLAGEQYF. The CDR3 DNA sequence: TGCACCAGCAGCCAAGAGGGGGCCCGGCTAGCGGGCGAGCAGTACTTC. The genes are TRBV1 and TRBJ2-7; TRBD2, the table's D call, was not compared with the DNA. TRBV1 is recorded as a pseudogene. The CDR3 has 16 amino acids.

DNA of the CDR3: TGTGCCAGCAGCCAGGACAGCGTATACTCTAGCACAGATACGCAGTATTTT. Protein: CASSQDSVYSSTDTQYF. The rearrangement links TRBV5-5 to TRBJ2-3; D may be TRBD1 (6 bases). The CDR3 covers 17 residues. Germline CDR1 SGHKS, CDR2 YYEKEE (reference sequence). V was trimmed by 4 bases and J by 0 bases, leaving 18 bases between them. Full variable domain (missing parts from reference TRBV5-5 and TRBJ2-3): DAGVTQSPTHLIKTRGQQVTLRCSPISGHKSVSWYQQVLGQGPQFIFQYYEKEERGRGNFPDRFSARQFPNYSSELNVNALLLGDSALYLCASSQDSVYSSTDTQYFGPGTRLTVL.

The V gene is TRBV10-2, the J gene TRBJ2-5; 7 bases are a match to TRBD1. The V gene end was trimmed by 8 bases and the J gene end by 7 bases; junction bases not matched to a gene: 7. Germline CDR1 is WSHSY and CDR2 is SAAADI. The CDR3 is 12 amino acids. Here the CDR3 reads CASSSGGATQYF. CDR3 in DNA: TGCGCCAGCTCGTCAGGGGGTGCGACCCAGTACTTC.

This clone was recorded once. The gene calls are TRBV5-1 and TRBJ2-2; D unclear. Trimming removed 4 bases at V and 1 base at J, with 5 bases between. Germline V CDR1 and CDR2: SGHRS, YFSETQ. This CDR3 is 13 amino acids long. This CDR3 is CASSAKNTGELFF. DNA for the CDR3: TGCGCCAGCAGCGCCAAGAACACCGGGGAGCTGTTTTTT.

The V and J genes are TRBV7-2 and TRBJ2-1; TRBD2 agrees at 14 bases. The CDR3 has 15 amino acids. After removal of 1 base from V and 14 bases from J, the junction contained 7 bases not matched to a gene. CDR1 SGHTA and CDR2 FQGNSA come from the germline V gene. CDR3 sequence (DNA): TGTGCCAGCAGCTTAGTTGCGACTAGCGGGGGGGCCGAGTTCTTC. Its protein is CASSLVATSGGAEFF.

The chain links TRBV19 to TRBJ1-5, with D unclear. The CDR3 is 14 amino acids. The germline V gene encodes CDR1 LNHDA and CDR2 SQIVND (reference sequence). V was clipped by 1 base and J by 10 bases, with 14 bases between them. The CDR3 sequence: CASSIAPEKEPQHF. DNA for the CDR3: TGTGCCAGTAGTATAGCCCCAGAGAAGGAACCCCAGCATTTT.

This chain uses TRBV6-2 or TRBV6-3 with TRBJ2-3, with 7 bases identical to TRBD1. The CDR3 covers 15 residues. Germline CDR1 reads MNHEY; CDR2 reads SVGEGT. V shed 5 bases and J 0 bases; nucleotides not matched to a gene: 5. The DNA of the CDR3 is TGTGCCAGCAGTGCCCGACAGGGTAGCACAGATACGCAGTATTTT. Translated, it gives CASSARQGSTDTQYF.

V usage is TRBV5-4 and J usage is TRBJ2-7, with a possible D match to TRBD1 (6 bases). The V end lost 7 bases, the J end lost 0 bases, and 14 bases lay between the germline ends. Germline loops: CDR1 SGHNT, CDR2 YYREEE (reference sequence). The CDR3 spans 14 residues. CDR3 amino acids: CASEDRTSSYEQYF. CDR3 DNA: TGTGCCAGCGAAGACAGGACGTCCTCCTACGAGCAGTACTTC.

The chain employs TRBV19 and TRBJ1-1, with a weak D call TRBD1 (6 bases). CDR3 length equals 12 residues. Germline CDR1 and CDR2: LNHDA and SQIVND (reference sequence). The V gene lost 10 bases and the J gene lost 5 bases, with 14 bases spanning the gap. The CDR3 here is CATGQGMTEAFF. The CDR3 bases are TGTGCCACCGGCCAGGGGATGACTGAAGCTTTCTTT.

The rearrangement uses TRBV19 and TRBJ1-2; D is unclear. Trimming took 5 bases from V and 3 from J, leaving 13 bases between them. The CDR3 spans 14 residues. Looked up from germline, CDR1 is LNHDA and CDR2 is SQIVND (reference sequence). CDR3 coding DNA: TGTGCCAGTAGTCCCTCCAAAAGTGACTATGGCTACACCTTC. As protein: CASSPSKSDYGYTF.

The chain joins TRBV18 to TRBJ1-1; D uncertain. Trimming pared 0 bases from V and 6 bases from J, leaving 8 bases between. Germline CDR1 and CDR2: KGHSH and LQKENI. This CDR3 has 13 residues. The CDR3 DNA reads TGTGCCAGCTCACCACCATATAAGGCTGAAGCTTTCTTT. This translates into CASSPPYKAEAFF.

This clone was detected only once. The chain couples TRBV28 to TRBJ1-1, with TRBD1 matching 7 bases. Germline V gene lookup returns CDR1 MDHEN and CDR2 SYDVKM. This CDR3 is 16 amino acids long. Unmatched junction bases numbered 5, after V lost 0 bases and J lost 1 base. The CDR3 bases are TGTGCCAGCAGTTTATGGGGGGACAGATCGAACACTGAAGCTTTCTTT. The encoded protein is CASSLWGDRSNTEAFF.

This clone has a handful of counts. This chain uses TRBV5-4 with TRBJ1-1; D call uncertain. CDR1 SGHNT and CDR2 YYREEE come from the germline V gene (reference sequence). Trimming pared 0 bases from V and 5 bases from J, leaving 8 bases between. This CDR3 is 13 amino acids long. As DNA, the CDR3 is TGTGCCAGCAGCTTGGAGCAGGCAACTGAAGCTTTCTTT. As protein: CASSLEQATEAFF.

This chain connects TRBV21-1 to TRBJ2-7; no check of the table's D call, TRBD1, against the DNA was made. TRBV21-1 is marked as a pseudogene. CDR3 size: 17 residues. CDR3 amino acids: CASSKAPLYRGRGEQYF. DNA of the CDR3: TGTGCCAGCAGCAAAGCCCCCCTCTACAGGGGCCGGGGCGAGCAGTACTTC.

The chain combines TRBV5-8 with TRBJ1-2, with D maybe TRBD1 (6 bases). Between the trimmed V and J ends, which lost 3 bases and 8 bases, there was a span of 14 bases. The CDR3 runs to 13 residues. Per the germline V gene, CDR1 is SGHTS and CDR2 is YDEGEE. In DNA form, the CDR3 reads TGTGCCAGCAGCTGGGGACAAGGACGCGGCTACACCTTC. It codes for CASSWGQGRGYTF.

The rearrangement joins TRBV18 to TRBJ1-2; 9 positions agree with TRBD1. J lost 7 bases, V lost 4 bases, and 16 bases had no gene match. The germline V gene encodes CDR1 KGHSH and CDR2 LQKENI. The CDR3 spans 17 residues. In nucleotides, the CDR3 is TGTGCCAGCTCACGCCTAGAGTCCGGGACAGGGTTTGCTGGCTACACCTTC. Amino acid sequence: CASSRLESGTGFAGYTF.

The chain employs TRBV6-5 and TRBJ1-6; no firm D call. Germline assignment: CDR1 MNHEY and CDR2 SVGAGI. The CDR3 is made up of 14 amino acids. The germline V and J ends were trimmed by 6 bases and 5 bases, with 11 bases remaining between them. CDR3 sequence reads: CASSRANNNSPLHF. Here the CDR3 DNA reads TGTGCCAGCAGCCGGGCTAATAATAATTCACCCCTCCACTTT.

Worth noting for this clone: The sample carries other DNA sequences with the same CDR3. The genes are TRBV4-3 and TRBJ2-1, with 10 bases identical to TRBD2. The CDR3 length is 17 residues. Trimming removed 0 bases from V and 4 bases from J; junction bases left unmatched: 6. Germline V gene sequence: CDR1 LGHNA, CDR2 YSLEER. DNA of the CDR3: TGCGCCAGCAGCCAAGATGGAGCGGGGGGGCCGTACAATGAGCAGTTCTTC. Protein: CASSQDGAGGPYNEQFF.

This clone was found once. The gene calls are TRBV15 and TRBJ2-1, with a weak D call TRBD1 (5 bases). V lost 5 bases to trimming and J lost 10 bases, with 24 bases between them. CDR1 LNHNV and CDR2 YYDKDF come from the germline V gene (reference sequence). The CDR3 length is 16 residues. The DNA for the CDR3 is TGTGCCACCAGCGGCGTGGGGTCCATGAAGGGGCAAGAGCAGTTCTTC. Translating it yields CATSGVGSMKGQEQFF.

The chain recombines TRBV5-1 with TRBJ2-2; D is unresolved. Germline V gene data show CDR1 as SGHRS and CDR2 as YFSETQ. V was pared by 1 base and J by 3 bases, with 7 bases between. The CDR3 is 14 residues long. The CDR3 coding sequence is TGCGCCAGCAGCTTGCGTGTTGACACCGGGGAGCTGTTTTTT. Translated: CASSLRVDTGELFF.

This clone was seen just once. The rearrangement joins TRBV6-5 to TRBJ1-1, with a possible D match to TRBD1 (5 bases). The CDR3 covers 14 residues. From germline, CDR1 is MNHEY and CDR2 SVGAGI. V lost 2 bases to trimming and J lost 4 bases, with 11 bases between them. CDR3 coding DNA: TGTGCCAGCAGTTACGAAGGGGCAGGCACTGAAGCTTTCTTT. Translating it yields CASSYEGAGTEAFF.

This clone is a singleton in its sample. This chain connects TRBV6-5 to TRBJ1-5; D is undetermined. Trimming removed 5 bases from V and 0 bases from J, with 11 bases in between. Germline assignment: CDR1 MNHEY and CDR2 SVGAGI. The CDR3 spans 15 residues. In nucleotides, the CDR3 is TGTGCCAGCAGTCCTGCAGCCTATAGCAATCAGCCCCAGCATTTT. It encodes CASSPAAYSNQPQHF.